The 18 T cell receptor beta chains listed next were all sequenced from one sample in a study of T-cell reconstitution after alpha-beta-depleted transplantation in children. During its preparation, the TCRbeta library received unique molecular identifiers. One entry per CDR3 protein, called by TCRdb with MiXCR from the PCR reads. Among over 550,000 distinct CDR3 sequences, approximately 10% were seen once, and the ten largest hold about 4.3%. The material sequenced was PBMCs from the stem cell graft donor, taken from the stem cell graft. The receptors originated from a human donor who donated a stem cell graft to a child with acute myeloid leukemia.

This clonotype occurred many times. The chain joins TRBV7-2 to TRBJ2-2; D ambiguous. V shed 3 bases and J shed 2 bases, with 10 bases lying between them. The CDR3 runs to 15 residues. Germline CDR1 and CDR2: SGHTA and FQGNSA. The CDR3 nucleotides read TGTGCCAGCAGCTTGAGCAGCGCTAACACCGGGGAGCTGTTTTTT. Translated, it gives CASSLSSANTGELFF. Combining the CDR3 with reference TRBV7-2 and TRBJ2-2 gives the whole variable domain GAGVSQSPSNKVTEKGKDVELRCDPISGHTALYWYRQSLGQGLEFLIYFQGNSAPDKSGLPSDRFSAERTGGSVSTLTIQRTQQEDSAVYLCASSLSSANTGELFFGEGSRLTVL.

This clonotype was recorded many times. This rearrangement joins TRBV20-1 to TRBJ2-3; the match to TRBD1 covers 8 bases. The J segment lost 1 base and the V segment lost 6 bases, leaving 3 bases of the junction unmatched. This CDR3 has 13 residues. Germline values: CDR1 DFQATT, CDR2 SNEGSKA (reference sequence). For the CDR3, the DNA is TGCAGTGCCTTGACAGGGGGCACAGATACGCAGTATTTT. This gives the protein CSALTGGTDTQYF.

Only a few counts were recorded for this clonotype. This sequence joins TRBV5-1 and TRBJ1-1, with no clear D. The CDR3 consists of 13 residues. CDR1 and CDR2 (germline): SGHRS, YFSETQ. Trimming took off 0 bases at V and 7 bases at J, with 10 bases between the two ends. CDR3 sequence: CASSLGRLNEAFF. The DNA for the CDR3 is TGCGCCAGCAGCTTGGGACGGTTGAATGAAGCTTTCTTT.

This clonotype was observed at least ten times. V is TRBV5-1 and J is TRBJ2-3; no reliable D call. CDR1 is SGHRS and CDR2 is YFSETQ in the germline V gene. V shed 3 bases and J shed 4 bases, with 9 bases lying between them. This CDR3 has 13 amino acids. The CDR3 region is CASSSTTADTQYF. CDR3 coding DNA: TGCGCCAGCAGCTCAACGACGGCAGATACGCAGTATTTT.

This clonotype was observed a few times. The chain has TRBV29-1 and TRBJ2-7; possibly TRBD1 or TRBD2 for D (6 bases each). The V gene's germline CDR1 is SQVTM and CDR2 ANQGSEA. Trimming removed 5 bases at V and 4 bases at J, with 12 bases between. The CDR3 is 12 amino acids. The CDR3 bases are TGCAGCGTTACGGGGGACAATTACGAGCAGTACTTC. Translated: CSVTGDNYEQYF.

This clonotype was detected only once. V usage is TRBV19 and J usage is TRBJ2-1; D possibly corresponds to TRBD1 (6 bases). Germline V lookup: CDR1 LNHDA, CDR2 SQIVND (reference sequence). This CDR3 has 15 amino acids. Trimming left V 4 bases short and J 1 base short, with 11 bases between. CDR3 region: CASSSGQPSYNEQFF. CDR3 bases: TGTGCCAGTAGTAGTGGACAGCCTTCCTACAATGAGCAGTTCTTC.

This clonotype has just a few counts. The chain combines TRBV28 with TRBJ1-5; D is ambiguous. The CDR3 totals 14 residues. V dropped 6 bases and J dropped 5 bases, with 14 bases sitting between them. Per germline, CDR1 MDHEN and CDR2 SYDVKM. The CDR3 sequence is CASSVAGGYQPQHF. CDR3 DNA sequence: TGTGCCAGCAGCGTGGCCGGCGGGTATCAGCCCCAGCATTTT.

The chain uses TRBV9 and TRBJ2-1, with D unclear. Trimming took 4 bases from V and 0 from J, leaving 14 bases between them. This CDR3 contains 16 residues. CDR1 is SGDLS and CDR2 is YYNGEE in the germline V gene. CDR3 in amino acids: CASSPGLVSSYNEQFF. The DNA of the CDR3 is TGTGCCAGCAGCCCTGGCCTTGTGAGCTCCTACAATGAGCAGTTCTTC.

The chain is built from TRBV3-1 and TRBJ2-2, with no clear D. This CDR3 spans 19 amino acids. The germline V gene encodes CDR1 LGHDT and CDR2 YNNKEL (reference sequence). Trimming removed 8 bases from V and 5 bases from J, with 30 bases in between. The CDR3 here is CASCVTHGRLVGSTGELFF. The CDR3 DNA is TGTGCCAGCTGCGTAACCCACGGGCGGCTTGTAGGTTCAACCGGGGAGCTGTTTTTT.

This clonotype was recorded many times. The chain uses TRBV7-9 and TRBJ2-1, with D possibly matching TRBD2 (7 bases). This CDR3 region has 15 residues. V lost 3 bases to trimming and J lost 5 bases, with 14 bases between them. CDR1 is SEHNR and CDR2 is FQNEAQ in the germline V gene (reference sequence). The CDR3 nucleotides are TGTGCCAGCAGCTTCATCAGCGGGACAAACAATGAGCAGTTCTTC. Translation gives CASSFISGTNNEQFF.

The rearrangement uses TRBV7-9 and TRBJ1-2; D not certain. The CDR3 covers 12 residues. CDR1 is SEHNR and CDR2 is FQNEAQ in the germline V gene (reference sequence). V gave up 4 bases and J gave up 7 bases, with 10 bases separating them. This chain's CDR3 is CASSSPEAGYTF. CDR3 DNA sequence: TGTGCCAGCAGCTCCCCGGAGGCTGGCTACACCTTC.

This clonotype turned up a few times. The CDR3 region is CSARRLTSGRAETQYF. The CDR3 coding sequence is TGCAGTGCTCGACGACTGACTAGCGGGAGGGCAGAGACCCAGTACTTC. This sequence joins TRBV20-1 and TRBJ2-5; TRBD2 matches at 14 bases. This CDR3 contains 16 residues. Germline V gives CDR1 DFQATT, CDR2 SNEGSKA (reference sequence). J was trimmed by 4 bases and V by 5 bases; bases with no gene match: 9.

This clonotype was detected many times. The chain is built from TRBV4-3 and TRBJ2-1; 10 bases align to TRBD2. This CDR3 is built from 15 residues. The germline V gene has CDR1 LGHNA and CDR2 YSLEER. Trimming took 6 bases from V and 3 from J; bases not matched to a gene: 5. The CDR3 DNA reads TGCGCCAGCAGTCGGACTAGCGGAAACTACAATGAGCAGTTCTTC. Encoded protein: CASSRTSGNYNEQFF.

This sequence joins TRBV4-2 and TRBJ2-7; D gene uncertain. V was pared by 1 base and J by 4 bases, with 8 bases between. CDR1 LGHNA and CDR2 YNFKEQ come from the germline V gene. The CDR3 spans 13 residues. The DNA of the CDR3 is TGTGCCAGCAGCCAAGGCCCCATGTACGAGCAGTACTTC. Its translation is CASSQGPMYEQYF.

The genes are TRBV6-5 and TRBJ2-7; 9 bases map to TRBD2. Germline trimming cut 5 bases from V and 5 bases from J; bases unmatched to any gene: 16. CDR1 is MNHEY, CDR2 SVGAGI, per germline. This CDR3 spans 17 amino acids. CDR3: CASSRSGNLAGLNEQYF. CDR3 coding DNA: TGTGCCAGCAGTCGCTCCGGCAACCTAGCGGGACTGAACGAGCAGTACTTC.

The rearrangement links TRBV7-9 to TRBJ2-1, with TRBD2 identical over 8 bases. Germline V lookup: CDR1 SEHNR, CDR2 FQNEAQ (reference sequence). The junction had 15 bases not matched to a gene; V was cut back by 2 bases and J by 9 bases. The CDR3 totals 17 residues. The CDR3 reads CASSLTPGTRRDIEQFF. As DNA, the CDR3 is TGTGCCAGCAGCTTAACTCCCGGGACTAGGCGGGATATTGAGCAGTTCTTC.

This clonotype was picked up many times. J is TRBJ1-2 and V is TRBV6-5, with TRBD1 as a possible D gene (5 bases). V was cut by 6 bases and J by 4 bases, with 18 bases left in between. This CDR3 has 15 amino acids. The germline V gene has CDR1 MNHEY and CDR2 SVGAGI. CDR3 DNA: TGTGCCAGCAGGGCCGGGACCTATATTAGCTATGGCTACACCTTC. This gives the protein CASRAGTYISYGYTF.

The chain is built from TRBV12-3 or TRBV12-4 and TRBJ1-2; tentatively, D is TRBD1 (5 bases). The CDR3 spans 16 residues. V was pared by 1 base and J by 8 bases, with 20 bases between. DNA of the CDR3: TGTGCCAGCAGTTTAGGTTTTGGGTCAGGGATGGGCGGCTACACCTTC. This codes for CASSLGFGSGMGGYTF.